This is a list of T cell receptor beta chains from one sample in a study of blood T cells in healthy people across ages. TCRdb itself ran the 5' RACE reads through MiXCR, one entry per CDR3 protein. Found here are over 1,500,000 distinct CDR3 sequences, about 39% of them singletons; the top ten hold 23%. Sequenced: blood. The receptors were sampled from a human donor in good health. Each CDR3 is given without its conserved first and last residue. D genes are given only for firm matches.

d_gene: -
j_gene: TRBJ1-5
v_gene: TRBV3-1
len: 13
CDR3aa: ASSQDVGGGQPQH

d_gene: TRBD2
j_gene: TRBJ2-1
v_gene: TRBV27
len: 13
CDR3aa: ASSLSSGVNNEQF

d_gene: -
j_gene: TRBJ1-1
v_gene: TRBV4-1
len: 13
CDR3aa: ASSQPGRGDTEAF

d_gene: TRBD1
j_gene: TRBJ2-5
v_gene: TRBV5-1
len: 14
CDR3aa: ASSVTGTGGLETQY

d_gene: -
j_gene: -
v_gene: TRBV20-1
len: 10
CDR3aa: SANIPYDEQY

d_gene: -
j_gene: TRBJ2-3
v_gene: TRBV7-2
len: 12
CDR3aa: ASSSGFFPDTQY

d_gene: -
j_gene: TRBJ2-2
v_gene: TRBV24-1
len: 14
CDR3aa: ATSDRRGGSTGELF

d_gene: -
j_gene: TRBJ1-1
v_gene: TRBV7-9
len: 9
CDR3aa: ASSPLSEAF

d_gene: TRBD1
j_gene: TRBJ2-7
v_gene: TRBV5-1
len: 13
CDR3aa: ASRAGTGTTYEQY

d_gene: -
j_gene: TRBJ1-1
v_gene: TRBV10-2
len: 12
CDR3aa: ASSPWGRDSEAF

d_gene: -
j_gene: TRBJ1-4
v_gene: TRBV7-2
len: 12
CDR3aa: ASSFIGKNEKLF

d_gene: TRBD1
j_gene: TRBJ2-7
v_gene: TRBV29-1
len: 10
CDR3aa: SSWDRVGEQY

d_gene: -
j_gene: TRBJ2-5
v_gene: TRBV3-1
len: 16
CDR3aa: ASSQEVGALLDQETQY

d_gene: TRBD2
j_gene: TRBJ2-5
v_gene: TRBV7-2
len: 14
CDR3aa: ASRSGGPGGQETQY

d_gene: -
j_gene: TRBJ2-1
v_gene: TRBV7-2
len: 13
CDR3aa: VSIPGGWGYNEQF

d_gene: TRBD2
j_gene: TRBJ2-3
v_gene: TRBV10-3
len: 16
CDR3aa: AISEPSGGSARTDTQY

d_gene: TRBD1
j_gene: TRBJ2-1
v_gene: TRBV10-3
len: 11
CDR3aa: AISRTGYNEQF

d_gene: TRBD1
j_gene: TRBJ2-1
v_gene: TRBV20-1
len: 14
CDR3aa: SARDPQGASYNEQF

d_gene: TRBD2
j_gene: TRBJ2-1
v_gene: TRBV6-1
len: 14
CDR3aa: ASSVNSGGANNEQF

d_gene: -
j_gene: TRBJ2-7
v_gene: TRBV9
len: 14
CDR3aa: ASSAGARAESYEQY

d_gene: -
j_gene: TRBJ2-5
v_gene: TRBV18
len: 10
CDR3aa: ASSERQETQY

d_gene: -
j_gene: TRBJ1-2
v_gene: TRBV4-2
len: 15
CDR3aa: ASSQDSQIGIGPGYT

d_gene: TRBD2
j_gene: TRBJ2-6
v_gene: TRBV29-1
len: 15
CDR3aa: SVEGSGTSSGANVLT

d_gene: -
j_gene: TRBJ1-1
v_gene: TRBV6-1
len: 13
CDR3aa: ASSDSAGFNTEAF

d_gene: -
j_gene: TRBJ2-2
v_gene: TRBV6-2/TRBV6-3
len: 16
CDR3aa: ASSYEGFGSPDTGELF

d_gene: TRBD1
j_gene: -
v_gene: TRBV7-8
len: 13
CDR3aa: ASSHLGQGAYEQY

d_gene: -
j_gene: TRBJ1-2
v_gene: TRBV20-1
len: 9
CDR3aa: SATFNYGYT

d_gene: -
j_gene: TRBJ1-5
v_gene: TRBV20-1
len: 11
CDR3aa: SASEGVQRPQH

d_gene: TRBD2
j_gene: TRBJ2-2
v_gene: TRBV7-2
len: 15
CDR3aa: ASSGRLAGMNTGELF

d_gene: -
j_gene: TRBJ2-4
v_gene: TRBV29-1
len: 13
CDR3aa: SVGPRMSTQIGQY

d_gene: -
j_gene: TRBJ1-2
v_gene: TRBV4-2
len: 12
CDR3aa: ASSQGAGAYGYT

d_gene: -
j_gene: TRBJ2-3
v_gene: TRBV12-3/TRBV12-4
len: 12
CDR3aa: ASSLRQVPDAQY

d_gene: -
j_gene: TRBJ1-4
v_gene: TRBV5-1
len: 12
CDR3aa: ASSLPGDTEKLF

d_gene: -
j_gene: TRBJ1-5
v_gene: TRBV5-1
len: 13
CDR3aa: ASSLRSGNNQPQH

d_gene: TRBD1
j_gene: TRBJ1-1
v_gene: TRBV28
len: 14
CDR3aa: ASSSRQGALNTEAF

d_gene: TRBD1
j_gene: TRBJ2-1
v_gene: TRBV7-2
len: 17
CDR3aa: ASSLAGTGFGYPNLEQF

d_gene: -
j_gene: TRBJ2-6
v_gene: TRBV11-2
len: 15
CDR3aa: ASSLAGRYAGANVLT

d_gene: -
j_gene: TRBJ1-2
v_gene: TRBV5-1
len: 13
CDR3aa: ASSLDGPDRAGYT

d_gene: TRBD1
j_gene: TRBJ1-5
v_gene: TRBV6-6
len: 14
CDR3aa: ASSDPDREHGQPQH

d_gene: -
j_gene: TRBJ2-1
v_gene: TRBV7-9
len: 12
CDR3aa: ASGSGTPYNEQF

d_gene: -
j_gene: TRBJ1-2
v_gene: TRBV27
len: 11
CDR3aa: ASSLGQQSGYT

d_gene: -
j_gene: TRBJ2-7
v_gene: TRBV12-3/TRBV12-4
len: 12
CDR3aa: ASSFSVVSYEQY

d_gene: TRBD2
j_gene: TRBJ2-5
v_gene: TRBV4-2
len: 13
CDR3aa: ASSQDLRGGETQY

d_gene: -
j_gene: TRBJ2-5
v_gene: TRBV2
len: 11
CDR3aa: ASTAGLQETQY

d_gene: -
j_gene: TRBJ1-6
v_gene: TRBV7-9
len: 12
CDR3aa: ASSSWTTNSPLH

d_gene: TRBD2
j_gene: TRBJ2-5
v_gene: TRBV5-1
len: 12
CDR3aa: ASSLDSGQETQY